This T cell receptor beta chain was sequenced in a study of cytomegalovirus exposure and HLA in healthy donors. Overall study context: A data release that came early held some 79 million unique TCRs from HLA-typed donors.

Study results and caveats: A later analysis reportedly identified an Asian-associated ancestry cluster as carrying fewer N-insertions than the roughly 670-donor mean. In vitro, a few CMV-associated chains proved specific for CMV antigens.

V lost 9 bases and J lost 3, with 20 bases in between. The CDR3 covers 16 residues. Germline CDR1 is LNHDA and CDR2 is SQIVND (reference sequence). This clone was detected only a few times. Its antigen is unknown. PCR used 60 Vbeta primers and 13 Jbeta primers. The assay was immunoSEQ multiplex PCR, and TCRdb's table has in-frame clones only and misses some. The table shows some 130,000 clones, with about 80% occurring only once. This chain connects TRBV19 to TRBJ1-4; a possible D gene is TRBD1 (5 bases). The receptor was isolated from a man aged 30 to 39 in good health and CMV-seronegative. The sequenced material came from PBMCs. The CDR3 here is CASKHNPGFANEKLFF. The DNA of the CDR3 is TGTGCCAGCAAACACAACCCAGGGTTTGCTAATGAAAAACTGTTTTTT.